This T cell receptor beta chain appears in the sequencing data of a study of blood T cell repertoires in COVID-19. In the study overall: Material from acute and convalescent COVID-19 was sourced from the United States, Italy and Spain. Nucleic acid was either cDNA or gDNA, and it came from T cells, B-cell-depleted T cells, or PBMCs.

Germline V gives CDR1 MGHRA, CDR2 YSYEKL. V was pared by 8 bases and J by 5 bases, with 7 bases of the junction left unmatched. The CDR3 is 14 residues long. Original analysis: Amplification of reference gene primers was used by the study to estimate nucleated cell counts. Only in-frame clones appear in the TCRdb table, and some are missing; sequencing was by immunoSEQ multiplex PCR. V and J calls plus clone size are reproduced from that table; the DNA served to infer D and trimming. Here the sample spans 360,000 or so clones, about nine tenths being singletons. Seattle participants joined during active infection and were tracked over time.

The clonotype comes from a woman aged 60-75 years with COVID-19, enrolled during active disease. The sample was peripheral blood. This chain uses TRBV4-1 with TRBJ2-7; TRBD1 matches 12 bases. The CDR3 DNA is TGCGCCAGCGGACCGGGACAGGGGGCCCACGAGCAGTACTTC. Translated, it gives CASGPGQGAHEQYF.